The rows below give T cell receptor beta chains drawn from one sample of a study of T cell repertoires in cytomegalovirus infection. TCRdb reprocessed the reads via MiXCR and lists one record per CDR3 protein. The data show some 680,000 distinct CDR3 sequences, 35% seen once. The sample was PBMCs. These receptors were collected from a human donor in good health (CMV status not recorded). Some clones in this sample may be carry-over from other donors' samples. Both conserved end residues are part of each CDR3.

V gene: TRBV7-2; CDR3 protein: CASSPTAGELDTQYF
V gene: TRBV2; CDR3 protein: CASSEGSGLETQYF
V gene: TRBV19; CDR3 protein: CASSGVGSNEQFF
V gene: TRBV11-3; CDR3 protein: CASSLRVGEQFF
V gene: TRBV6-1; CDR3 protein: CASSEPPRVGETQYF
V gene: TRBV2; CDR3 protein: CASSPSRASSPLHF
V gene: TRBV6-2/TRBV6-3; CDR3 protein: CASGWTANTGELFF
V gene: TRBV7-8; CDR3 protein: CASSLSGRTEAFF
V gene: TRBV7-8; CDR3 protein: CASSLALDSNSEAFF
V gene: TRBV6-1; CDR3 protein: CASSKIGSDEQFF
V gene: TRBV5-6; CDR3 protein: CASSLTGLAGYNEQFF
V gene: TRBV28; CDR3 protein: CASRTGGFGYTF
V gene: TRBV6-2/TRBV6-3; CDR3 protein: CASSYFTKNIQYF
V gene: TRBV4-1; CDR3 protein: CASSTRGSSTDTQYF
V gene: TRBV11-1; CDR3 protein: CASSFTLSYEQYF
V gene: TRBV5-6; CDR3 protein: CASSPVESAGKLFF
V gene: TRBV20-1; CDR3 protein: CSASRGHNNEQFF
V gene: TRBV7-2; CDR3 protein: CASSLGLGPRPDTQYF
V gene: TRBV20-1; CDR3 protein: CSATRLAGDSNRSYNEQFF
V gene: TRBV6-1; CDR3 protein: CASMKTTSGHNEQFF
V gene: TRBV6-6; CDR3 protein: CASSYGAGVTSGANVLTF
V gene: TRBV5-4; CDR3 protein: CASSFGWGANTGELFF
V gene: TRBV5-6; CDR3 protein: CASSAGTSTRLANVLTF
V gene: TRBV12-3/TRBV12-4; CDR3 protein: CASSLFINTEAFF
V gene: TRBV7-9; CDR3 protein: CASSTTSGMYEQYF
V gene: TRBV7-2; CDR3 protein: CASSAGTVNQPQHF
V gene: TRBV19; CDR3 protein: CASSIGAVGYNEQFF
V gene: TRBV6-6; CDR3 protein: CASNPGTIENIQYF
V gene: TRBV7-8; CDR3 protein: CASSLVFRGEKTCIQYF
V gene: TRBV20-1; CDR3 protein: CSARRASGPSEQYF
V gene: TRBV6-1; CDR3 protein: CATTRGKYQPQHF
V gene: TRBV28; CDR3 protein: CASTPIGTGELFF
V gene: TRBV11-1; CDR3 protein: CASSFVGGAYEQYF
V gene: TRBV20-1; CDR3 protein: CSARFRTGGTAYNEQFF
V gene: TRBV28; CDR3 protein: CAVIGGGRAYEQYF
V gene: TRBV4-1; CDR3 protein: CASSQDGVMNIQYF
V gene: TRBV9; CDR3 protein: CASSVAAARDTQYF
V gene: TRBV25-1; CDR3 protein: CASSEFPGTGTGRTEAFF
V gene: TRBV7-8; CDR3 protein: CASSLGGTGITEAFF
V gene: TRBV7-8; CDR3 protein: CASSGRTGPGGYTF
V gene: TRBV12-3/TRBV12-4; CDR3 protein: CASNYRGLDQPQHF
V gene: TRBV12-3/TRBV12-4; CDR3 protein: CASSFGSYEQYF
V gene: TRBV11-2; CDR3 protein: CASSSGQVGTNEKLFF
V gene: TRBV9; CDR3 protein: CASSVPKGLAGGESTDTQYF
V gene: TRBV4-1; CDR3 protein: CSSIQEDTGGPNSPLHF
V gene: TRBV7-8; CDR3 protein: CASSFSGGSSPSSYEQYF
V gene: TRBV7-6; CDR3 protein: CASSISRDRGTGELFF
V gene: TRBV6-2/TRBV6-3; CDR3 protein: CASAKPSVIQYF
V gene: TRBV12-3/TRBV12-4; CDR3 protein: CASSPTGPGYTF
V gene: TRBV10-3; CDR3 protein: CAIRGDSTDTQYF